Listed below are T cell receptor beta chains from one sample, sequenced in a study of identical twins. TCRdb fed the 5' RACE reads into MiXCR, producing one record per CDR3 protein. The table includes about 520,000 distinct CDR3 sequences, 20% to 25% detected once. Separately, the same data were catalogued under a study of T cells expressing NK-cell markers.

Material: CD4+ T cells sorted from blood. The receptors come from a woman aged 18-29 years in good health. Each CDR3 is given with its conserved first and last residue. D genes are given only for firm matches. Only part of the rows carry a size: once, few, many, or a class if the clone is expanded.

few | NA | TRBJ1-2 | TRBV12-3/TRBV12-4 | TGTGCCAGCAGTCTTAACAGGGAGGCAGGTGGCTACACCTTC | CASSLNREAGGYTF
few | NA | TRBJ1-4 | TRBV5-1 | TGCGCCAGCAGCTTGCCTTCAACTAATGAAAAACTGTTTTTT | CASSLPSTNEKLFF
few | TRBD1 | TRBJ2-4 | TRBV5-1 | TGCGCCAGCAGCTTGGGACAGGGCTCGAGCATTCAGTACTTC | CASSLGQGSSIQYF
few | NA | TRBJ2-7 | TRBV5-6 | TGTGCCAGCAGCTTTAGTGGGAGAGGCGAGCAGTACTTC | CASSFSGRGEQYF
NA | NA | TRBJ2-7 | TRBV7-3 | TGTGCCAGCAGCCAAGGGACCCATTACGAGCAGTACTTC | CASSQGTHYEQYF
few | NA | TRBJ2-7 | TRBV7-2 | TGTGCCAGCAGCGTCGACGCCTCCCTAGAGCAGTACTTC | CASSVDASLEQYF
few | NA | TRBJ1-2 | TRBV12-3/TRBV12-4 | TGTGCCAGCAGTTCAGACAGAACGGGCTATGGCTACACCTTC | CASSSDRTGYGYTF
NA | NA | TRBJ2-1 | TRBV9 | TGTGCCAGCAGCGTAGGAGGGAGAAGTTCCTACAATGAGCAGTTCTTC | CASSVGGRSSYNEQFF
NA | NA | TRBJ2-2 | TRBV10-3 | TGTGCCATCAGTCTAGGCGCCGGGGAGCTGTTTTTT | CAISLGAGELFF
NA | NA | TRBJ2-3 | TRBV20-1 | TGCAGTGCATCGCCCAGGACAGATACGCAGTATTTT | CSASPRTDTQYF
NA | NA | TRBJ2-1 | TRBV12-3/TRBV12-4 | TGTGCCAGCAGCCCCTTGGATGAGCAGTTCTTC | CASSPLDEQFF
NA | NA | TRBJ2-5 | TRBV5-1 | TGCGCCAGCAGCTTGGAAGCGGACAAAGAGACCCAGTACTTC | CASSLEADKETQYF
NA | NA | TRBJ1-1 | TRBV5-1 | TGCGCCAGCAGCTTGGGTTTTGGGGGGGACACTGAAGCTTTCTTT | CASSLGFGGDTEAFF
few | TRBD1 | TRBJ1-1 | TRBV28 | TGTGCCAGCAGTTTCCGCCGGACAGGTGAGAACACTGAAGCTTTCTTT | CASSFRRTGENTEAFF
many | NA | TRBJ2-3 | TRBV5-5 | TGTGCCAGCAGCTTGAGTTCGAATACGCAGTATTTT | CASSLSSNTQYF
few | NA | TRBJ1-1 | TRBV5-1 | TGCGCCAGCAGCTTGGGGACCGGACACATGAACACTGAAGCTTTCTTT | CASSLGTGHMNTEAFF
few | NA | TRBJ1-1 | TRBV29-1 | TGCAGCGTTGATAAGGTTCTGAACACTGAAGCTTTCTTT | CSVDKVLNTEAFF
NA | TRBD2 | TRBJ2-1 | TRBV11-2 | TGTGCCAGCAGCTTTCTGACCAGGACTAGCGGGAGGCACAATGAGCAGTTCTTC | CASSFLTRTSGRHNEQFF
NA | NA | TRBJ2-5 | TRBV2 | TGTGCCAGCAGTGAAGCGAACAGAGACCAGTACTTC | CASSEANRDQYF
NA | NA | TRBJ2-3 | TRBV30 | TGTGCCTGGAGTAATTGGGGGTGGGACGGGCCGGACACAGATACGCAGTATTTT | CAWSNWGWDGPDTDTQYF
few | NA | TRBJ1-6 | TRBV12-3/TRBV12-4 | TGTGTCAGCAGTCCCGGGACGGGAAATTCACCCCTCCACTTT | CVSSPGTGNSPLHF
NA | NA | TRBJ1-1 | TRBV20-1 | TGCAGTGCTGGGGGTCCGGGGGGTGAAGCTTTCTTT | CSAGGPGGEAFF
few | NA | TRBJ1-2 | TRBV5-1 | TGCGCCAGCAGCTTCGTGGGGGCGCTTGGCTACACCTTC | CASSFVGALGYTF
few | TRBD2 | TRBJ2-1 | TRBV6-1 | TGTGCCAGCAGTCTAACTAGCGGGAGAGGGTATGAGCAGTTCTTC | CASSLTSGRGYEQFF
NA | NA | TRBJ2-1 | TRBV20-1 | TGCAGTGCAGAGGGGAGCGATTGGGAGCAGTTCTTC | CSAEGSDWEQFF
many | TRBD1 | TRBJ2-5 | TRBV29-1 | TGCAGCGGACAGGGTTGGAAGACCCAGTACTTC | CSGQGWKTQYF
NA | NA | TRBJ2-3 | TRBV5-1 | TGCGCCAGCAGCTTGGGACTAAGCTTAAGCACAGATACGCAGTATTTT | CASSLGLSLSTDTQYF
NA | NA | TRBJ1-6 | TRBV27 | TGTGCCAGCAGTTTACATTCCAGGGCTTCACCCCTCCACTTT | CASSLHSRASPLHF
NA | NA | TRBJ1-4 | TRBV10-3 | TGTGCCATCAGTGAGCCCTCAGAATCCCCCGGCGGAAAACTGTTTTTT | CAISEPSESPGGKLFF
NA | TRBD1 | TRBJ1-1 | TRBV20-1 | TGCAGTGCTAGAGCCCGGACAGGTTACACTGAAGCTTTCTTT | CSARARTGYTEAFF
few | NA | TRBJ2-7 | TRBV5-5 | TGTGCCAGCAGCTTCGCCGGGACTCACTCCTACGAGCAGTACTTC | CASSFAGTHSYEQYF